Listed below are T cell receptor beta chains from one sample, sequenced in a study of regulatory T cells in long-lasting Graves disease. From the multiplex PCR reads, TCRdb called clonotypes with MiXCR, one entry per CDR3 protein. Here the sample spans 400,000 to 550,000 distinct CDR3 sequences, about 15% being singletons. The sample was also reused in another study, on T cells in Graves' hyperthyroidism and ophthalmopathy.

This specimen was peripheral blood mononuclear cells (PBMCs), taken at new diagnosis, from a patient treated with antithyroid drugs. The source of these receptors is a woman aged 25 to 45 with Graves disease. Both conserved end residues are trimmed from each CDR3.

CDR3aa: AWSGGGGLAGGLDTQY
j_gene: TRBJ2-3
len: 16
v_gene: TRBV30

CDR3aa: SARAPGHGTSGRPRTDTQY
j_gene: TRBJ2-3
len: 19
v_gene: TRBV20-1

CDR3aa: ASSESRTGANVLT
j_gene: TRBJ2-6
len: 13
v_gene: TRBV2

CDR3aa: ASSDPGLAGANEQF
j_gene: TRBJ2-1
len: 14
v_gene: TRBV2

CDR3aa: ASSLDRGLGEQY
j_gene: TRBJ2-7
len: 12
v_gene: TRBV2

CDR3aa: SVEINEQF
j_gene: TRBJ2-1
len: 8
v_gene: TRBV29-1

CDR3aa: ASSQGAGETPRPTEAF
j_gene: TRBJ1-1
len: 16
v_gene: TRBV4-2

CDR3aa: ASSSDRDTLPDGYT
j_gene: TRBJ1-2
len: 14
v_gene: TRBV6-2/TRBV6-3

CDR3aa: SARRAGAQETQY
j_gene: TRBJ2-5
len: 12
v_gene: TRBV20-1

CDR3aa: ASSYFGQGSQPQH
j_gene: TRBJ1-5
len: 13
v_gene: TRBV28

CDR3aa: ASSHPTNTEAF
j_gene: TRBJ1-1
len: 11
v_gene: TRBV11-2

CDR3aa: ASSPEVGTEAF
j_gene: TRBJ1-1
len: 11
v_gene: TRBV11-2

CDR3aa: ASSPRFHRRYTGELF
j_gene: TRBJ2-2
len: 15
v_gene: TRBV6-1

CDR3aa: AWTPLPGIGYT
j_gene: TRBJ1-2
len: 11
v_gene: TRBV30

CDR3aa: ASSSEGSGGEQF
j_gene: TRBJ2-1
len: 12
v_gene: TRBV7-9

CDR3aa: ASSVTVFSNQPQH
j_gene: TRBJ1-5
len: 13
v_gene: TRBV12-3/TRBV12-4

CDR3aa: SARELAGATGELF
j_gene: TRBJ2-2
len: 13
v_gene: TRBV20-1

CDR3aa: ASSDDRGLGTDTQY
j_gene: TRBJ2-3
len: 14
v_gene: TRBV10-1

CDR3aa: ASSRGRDYQF
j_gene: TRBJ2-1
len: 10
v_gene: TRBV3-1

CDR3aa: SARDWSGPSDTEAF
j_gene: TRBJ1-1
len: 14
v_gene: TRBV20-1

CDR3aa: ASSRTSTGELF
j_gene: TRBJ2-2
len: 11
v_gene: TRBV11-2

CDR3aa: ASSLMPLTSGSQETQY
j_gene: TRBJ2-5
len: 16
v_gene: TRBV7-9

CDR3aa: ASMGGPTYNEQF
j_gene: TRBJ2-1
len: 12
v_gene: TRBV10-2

CDR3aa: ASSRGLATNEQF
j_gene: TRBJ2-1
len: 12
v_gene: TRBV28

CDR3aa: ASTWGLAGDGHTGELF
j_gene: TRBJ2-2
len: 16
v_gene: TRBV30